This TCR beta chain is drawn from a study of T cell responses to AZD1222 COVID-19 vaccine (dated by TCRdb to about 2021). Study-wide context: AZD1222 recipients with second doses at about 4 weeks or about 12 weeks were pooled, because spike-specific TCR depth and breadth did not differ between schedules. Trial participants were enrolled by age into 18-55, 56-69 and 70-plus year subgroups, with roughly 160, 29 and 62 TCR-sequenced participants respectively. A total of under 250 trial participants underwent TCR sequencing, of whom more than 200 had received two doses of AZD1222 and 26 had received two doses of the MenACWY control vaccine. Paper-wide results and their limitations: Because no day 14 peak-response samples were available, repertoires were characterized only after the peak T cell response. Vaccine-associated CD4 TCRs spanned the whole spike protein, with dominant responses in regions 160-218 and 743-854. Most participants were white British and females outnumbered males, and the authors suggested that clonal diversity may have been underestimated. After two AZD1222 doses, spike-specific TCR breadth and depth were significantly higher than at day 0 and than in MenACWY recipients. Epitopes outside the regions mutated in the B.1.351 and B.1.1.7 variants were reportedly recognized by nearly half of the unique spike-specific TCRs. Only six AZD1222 recipients were SARS-CoV-2 seropositive at baseline, limiting conclusions about previously exposed vaccinees. The 56-69-year group was small, and its depth increase did not reach significance, likely because of low power.

The CDR3 regions of human TCRbeta chains were analyzed by immunosequencing. Per the source publication's procedure: Repertoire TCRs were matched against a reference library of SARS-CoV-2-specific TCRs generated with the MIRA antigen-specificity platform. Breadth was defined as the fraction of unique TCRs that were SARS-CoV-2-associated. Depth was defined as the fraction of total T cells that were SARS-CoV-2-associated. Using the MIRA data, each spike-specific TCR was mapped to the spike region that the TCR reacts to and placed in a CD4 or CD8 class. Log10-transformed breadth and depth values were compared by one-way ANOVA with Sidak's multiple comparisons tests. TCRdb obtained this table from immuneACCESS and retained in-frame rearrangements with V and J assigned. These tables miss some clones; where compared with another copy, unresolved V genes account for less than half of the shortfall, and the remainder is unexplained. V and J calls and clone size follow that table, whereas D and trimming were derived from the DNA. The sample data list some 80,000 clones, and around nine tenths of these were observed just once. The top ten constitute 5.2% of the sample.

On this clone: Its binding antigen is unknown. The sample holds no much larger clone one base away, and base qualities are not on file.

The time point label for this specimen denotes: baseline before first vaccination. Vaccinee samples were obtained from the UK trials COV001 and COV002, which included a single-blind randomized controlled phase 2/3 trial of AZD1222 (ChAdOx1 nCoV-19) in healthy adults. Trial participant PBMC samples were collected at day 0 and day 28 after the second dose for TCRbeta chain sequencing. The source was peripheral blood, collected on day 0 of AZD1222 vaccination. This TCR derives from an adult in good health.

The CDR3 protein: CASSLGRRARYEQYF. The bases are TGTGCCAGCAGCTTAGGGCGGCGGGCACGCTACGAGCAGTACTTC. Recombination connected TRBV7-8 to TRBJ2-7; tentative D gene TRBD2, with 5 bases matching. The CDR3 runs 15 residues from the cysteine to the phenylalanine. Just the 45-base CDR3 DNA is kept, in frame starting at base 1. Trimming takes 1 base from V and 3 bases from J, and the germline ends sit 13 bases apart. The germline V gene provides CDR1 SGHVS and CDR2 FQNEAQ.